This T cell receptor beta chain was identified during a study of cytomegalovirus exposure and HLA in healthy donors. General study findings and limits: Cytomegalovirus association was assigned to about 150 TCR beta chains. TCR beta sequences reportedly predicted most subjects' HLA-A and HLA-B alleles accurately.

PCR primers comprised 60 Vbeta and 13 Jbeta primers. TCRdb's copy holds only in-frame clones and misses some; the assay was immunoSEQ multiplex PCR. The sample holds under 200,000 clones; about three quarters are singletons and the top ten take around 5.7%. This CDR3 has 16 amino acids. With 0 bases clipped from V and 4 bases from J, the junction kept 5 bases outside the gene matches. Germline V gives CDR1 SGHRS, CDR2 YFSETQ. Note on this clone: The antigen remains undetermined.

Sequenced material: PBMCs. This TCR was sampled from a man aged 40-49 years in good health and CMV-seronegative. The gene calls are TRBV5-1 and TRBJ1-4; 8 bases line up with TRBD1. The CDR3 here is CASSLEGTGDNEKLFF. CDR3 DNA: TGCGCCAGCAGCTTGGAAGGGACAGGAGATAATGAAAAACTGTTTTTT.